This T cell receptor (beta chain) originates from a study of regulatory T cells in long-lasting Graves disease. This clonotype was picked up many times. This sample's time point: newly diagnosed GD, antithyroid drugs for less than 3 months. After RNA was extracted from PBMCs, the TCR library was made from it. The V and J ends lost 2 bases and 2 bases respectively, with 5 bases between them. The CDR3 has 13 amino acids. CDR1 is SGHRS and CDR2 is YFSETQ in the germline V gene. Libraries of TCR beta came from iRepertoire HTBI primers plus Arm-PCR of CDR3 regions. MiXCR, run by TCRdb on the multiplex PCR reads, gives a single entry per CDR3 protein. The repertoire holds roughly 350,000 distinct CDR3 sequences, with 16% as singletons. The sample was also linked to a second study, of T cells in Graves' hyperthyroidism and ophthalmopathy. From that paper: Diagnoses were made from clinical symptoms, serum measures (thyroxine and TRAb), thyroid ultrasound and orbital computed tomography.

The sequence came from a man aged 35-49 years with Graves disease. This chain uses TRBV5-1 with TRBJ2-1; no firm D call. The input for sequencing was peripheral blood mononuclear cells (PBMCs), taken at new diagnosis, from a patient treated with antithyroid drugs. CDR3 protein: CASSFRPYNEQFF. DNA of the CDR3: TGCGCCAGCAGCTTTAGGCCCTACAATGAGCAGTTCTTC.